This T cell receptor beta chain emerged from a study of cytomegalovirus exposure and HLA in healthy donors. Amplification used 60 Vbeta primers and 13 Jbeta primers. Sequencing used immunoSEQ multiplex PCR; TCRdb keeps in-frame clones, though not all of them. This table has nearly 110,000 clones, 81% appearing once. In this sample, this clone turned up a few times. Antigen specificity is unknown. General observations from the study: Usually a TCR sequence was rare, but some public TCRs were found in many donors. In a later analysis, CMV-associated beta chains were mostly HLA-associated, it appeared.

With 5 bases clipped from V and 3 bases from J, the junction kept 12 bases outside the gene matches. This CDR3 spans 16 amino acids. The germline gives CDR1 MGHDK, CDR2 SYGVNS. This TCR was recovered from a man aged 30 to 45 in good health and CMV-seronegative. Sequenced material: PBMCs. J is TRBJ2-5 and V is TRBV25-1; 7 nucleotides line up with TRBD1. The DNA for the CDR3 is TGTGCCAGCAGTAGGGACAGAGCCCGACGGAAAGAGACCCAGTACTTC. It is translated as CASSRDRARRKETQYF. Complete variable domain (other parts from reference TRBV25-1 and TRBJ2-5): EADIYQTPRYLVIGTGKKITLECSQTMGHDKMYWYQQDPGMELHLIHYSYGVNSTEKGDLSSESTVSRIRTEHFPLTLESARPSHTSQYLCASSRDRARRKETQYFGPGTRLLVL.